This T cell receptor (beta chain) was profiled in a study of T cell responses to AZD1222 COVID-19 vaccine. General study results and limits: Nearly half of spike-specific TCRs reportedly target unmutated variant regions. It should be noted that donors were predominantly white British and more often female, and clonal diversity was possibly underestimated. Among AZD1222 vaccinees, only five or six were seropositive at baseline.

Produced via immunoSEQ multiplex PCR; TCRdb's table is partial and in-frame only. This table holds about 67,000 clones, roughly 85% found once. Trimming removed 2 bases from V and 0 bases from J, with 5 bases in between. The CDR3 loop spans 15 amino acids. Germline CDR1 reads SGHVS; CDR2 reads FNYEAQ. In the case of this clone: Its matching antigen is unknown.

The V gene is TRBV7-6, the J gene TRBJ2-6; D is ambiguous. This receptor was obtained from an adult who received the AZD1222 COVID-19 vaccine. The sample in question was peripheral blood, obtained 28 days after the second AZD1222 dose. The CDR3 spells CASSLFDSGANVLTF. The CDR3 DNA is TGTGCCAGCAGCTTATTCGACTCTGGGGCCAACGTCCTGACTTTC. Complete variable domain (other parts from reference TRBV7-6 and TRBJ2-6): GAGVSQSPRYKVTKRGQDVALRCDPISGHVSLYWYRQALGQGPEFLTYFNYEAQQDKSGLPNDRFSAERPEGSISTLTIQRTEQRDSAMYRCASSLFDSGANVLTFGAGSRLTVL.